These 20 T cell receptor beta chains were all obtained from the same sample, sequenced in a study of Ad26.COV2.S vaccination and SARS-CoV-2 variants. The sample's treatment: some 20 received Ad26.COV2.S at low or high dose, single or two shots; about 5 received placebo; per-sample allocation not given. Sampling was done on day 63 after the first vaccine or placebo injection. TCRdb's copy holds only in-frame clones and misses some; the assay was immunoSEQ multiplex PCR. The sample consists of hundreds of thousands of clones, roughly 90% of them appearing once. The sample here was peripheral blood, taken in a trial of Ad26.COV2.S vaccine versus placebo. The receptor source for this set is a person between 18 and 65 years old who received the Ad26.COV2.S COVID-19 vaccine or a placebo.

The rearrangement joins TRBV30 to TRBJ2-2; TRBD2 is a possible D gene (5 bases). Germline CDR1 and CDR2: GTSNPN and SVGIG (reference sequence). The CDR3 sequence is 12 residues long. Trimming removed 2 bases at V and 6 bases at J, with 7 bases between. The CDR3 loop is CAWSSGAGELFF. The CDR3 DNA reads as TGTGCCTGGAGTTCCGGGGCCGGGGAGCTGTTTTTT.

V and J are TRBV6-6 and TRBJ2-7, with D possibly being TRBD1 (6 bases). Germline values: CDR1 MNHNY, CDR2 SVGAGI (reference sequence). This CDR3 has 16 amino acids. Between the trimmed V and J ends, which lost 6 bases and 3 bases, there was a span of 21 bases. Written as DNA, the CDR3 is TGTGCCAGCAGCTCTTACAGGGACGGCGGCAACTACGAGCAGTACTTC. This gives the protein CASSSYRDGGNYEQYF.

This chain links TRBV3-1 (or the pseudogene TRBV3-2) with TRBJ2-5; D remains unclear. CDR1 and CDR2 (germline): LGHDT, YNNKEL (reference sequence). This CDR3 has 12 residues. Trimming cost V 4 bases and J 4 bases, with 7 bases left between them. CDR3: CASSPRGETQYF. In DNA form, the CDR3 reads TGTGCCAGCAGCCCCCGAGGAGAGACCCAGTACTTC.

The chain recombines TRBV5-1 with TRBJ1-1; 8 bases map to TRBD1. The V segment lost 4 bases and the J segment 3 bases; nucleotides outside the gene matches: 8. The CDR3 has 15 residues. The V gene's germline CDR1 is SGHRS and CDR2 YFSETQ. For the CDR3, the DNA is TGCGCCAGCAGCGAGGGGACAGGAGGCCACACTGAAGCTTTCTTT. Amino acid sequence: CASSEGTGGHTEAFF.

In this sample, this clone turned up once. V and J are TRBV7-6 and TRBJ2-5; 10 bases are a match to TRBD2. V shed 3 bases and J 4 bases; nucleotides not matched to a gene: 17. Looked up from germline, CDR1 is SGHVS and CDR2 is FNYEAQ. The CDR3 totals 19 residues. CDR3 protein: CASSLGPRGLADERETQYF. The CDR3 bases are TGTGCCAGCAGCTTGGGCCCAAGAGGACTAGCGGACGAGAGAGAGACCCAGTACTTC.

V is TRBV4-1 and J is TRBJ2-7; D call uncertain. Germline CDR1 reads MGHRA; CDR2 reads YSYEKL. V was clipped by 1 base and J by 5 bases, with 15 bases between them. The CDR3 has 15 amino acids. The CDR3 here is CASSQVGIVLHEQYF. The CDR3 DNA reads as TGCGCCAGCAGCCAAGTAGGAATAGTCCTCCACGAGCAGTACTTC.

This chain joins TRBV7-8 and TRBJ1-1, with unresolved D. CDR1 SGHVS and CDR2 FQNEAQ come from the germline V gene. The CDR3 loop spans 15 amino acids. Trimming pared 1 base from V and 2 bases from J, leaving 11 bases between. The CDR3 spells CASSLEVRANTEAFF. As DNA, the CDR3 is TGTGCCAGCAGCTTAGAAGTGAGAGCCAACACTGAAGCTTTCTTT.

This clone was counted between two and nine times. V usage is TRBV11-2 and J usage is TRBJ2-1; the match to TRBD2 covers 7 bases. The junction had 5 bases not matched to a gene; V was cut back by 0 bases and J by 9 bases. Germline lookup yields CDR1 SGHAT and CDR2 FQNNGV. The CDR3 is 14 amino acids. CDR3 residues: CASSLEPVAGEQFF. In nucleotides, the CDR3 is TGTGCCAGCAGCTTAGAACCTGTAGCGGGTGAGCAGTTCTTC.

The gene calls are TRBV28 and TRBJ2-7; TRBD1 is a possible D gene (5 bases). The V gene lost 3 bases and the J gene lost 3 bases, with 15 bases spanning the gap. The CDR3 is 15 residues long. Germline CDR1 reads MDHEN; CDR2 reads SYDVKM. Written as DNA, the CDR3 is TGTGCCAGCAGTTTCCCGGACATTCGCGACTACGAGCAGTACTTC. Translated, it gives CASSFPDIRDYEQYF.

The chain employs TRBV4-3 and TRBJ1-1, with unresolved D. V lost 1 base and J lost 2, with 8 bases in between. Germline CDR1 LGHNA, CDR2 YSLEER. The CDR3 is 14 amino acids. CDR3 loop: CASSQGYTNTEAFF. The DNA for the CDR3 is TGCGCCAGCAGCCAAGGTTACACAAACACTGAAGCTTTCTTT.

The chain recombines TRBV5-5 with TRBJ2-3; 7 nucleotides agree with TRBD2. This CDR3 region has 12 residues. CDR1 and CDR2 (germline): SGHKS, YYEKEE (reference sequence). The J segment lost 8 bases and the V segment lost 4 bases, leaving 4 bases of the junction unmatched. The CDR3 DNA is TGTGCCAGCAGCACTAGCGAAGCTACGCAGTATTTT. Its translation is CASSTSEATQYF. The full variable domain, rest sourced from reference TRBV5-5 and TRBJ2-3, is DAGVTQSPTHLIKTRGQQVTLRCSPISGHKSVSWYQQVLGQGPQFIFQYYEKEERGRGNFPDRFSARQFPNYSSELNVNALLLGDSALYLCASSTSEATQYFGPGTRLTVL.

The rearrangement uses TRBV3-1 (or the pseudogene TRBV3-2) and TRBJ1-2; a weak D match, TRBD1 (5 bases). This CDR3 spans 14 amino acids. V gave up 1 base and J gave up 7 bases, with 13 bases separating them. The germline V gene encodes CDR1 LGHDT and CDR2 YNNKEL (reference sequence). The CDR3 sequence: CASSQVGGRAGYTF. The CDR3, as DNA: TGTGCCAGCAGCCAAGTTGGGGGGAGGGCTGGCTACACCTTC.

V and J are TRBV7-2 and TRBJ1-2, with 7 bases lining up with TRBD1. CDR3 size: 15 residues. The V and J ends lost 5 bases and 2 bases, in that order; junction bases with no gene match: 8. The germline V gene has CDR1 SGHTA and CDR2 FQGNSA. The CDR3: CASSTQQGINYGYTF. The CDR3 bases are TGTGCCAGCAGCACACAACAGGGGATCAACTATGGCTACACCTTC.

This rearrangement joins TRBV7-8 to TRBJ2-1, with 7 bases lining up with TRBD2. There are 15 residues in the CDR3. With 5 bases clipped from V and 8 bases from J, the junction kept 12 bases outside the gene matches. The V gene's germline CDR1 is SGHVS and CDR2 FQNEAQ. The CDR3 is CASSMSPAGLYEQFF. In DNA form, the CDR3 reads TGTGCCAGCAGCATGTCCCCAGCGGGACTCTATGAGCAGTTCTTC.

This rearrangement joins TRBV7-2 to TRBJ2-1; 11 bases line up with TRBD2. With 5 bases clipped from V and 4 bases from J, the junction kept 4 bases outside the gene matches. Germline V gene lookup returns CDR1 SGHTA and CDR2 FQGNSA. This CDR3 is 15 amino acids long. The CDR3 DNA reads as TGTGCCAGCAGCACACTAGCGGGGGTATACAATGAGCAGTTCTTC. It encodes CASSTLAGVYNEQFF.

The chain couples TRBV19 to TRBJ2-1, with 11 bases fitting TRBD2. This CDR3 spans 14 amino acids. Germline-derived CDR1 and CDR2 are LNHDA and SQIVND (reference sequence). Unmatched junction bases numbered 2, after V lost 5 bases and J lost 5 bases. CDR3: CASSEGLADNEQFF. The CDR3 DNA reads as TGTGCCAGTAGTGAGGGACTAGCGGACAATGAGCAGTTCTTC.

The genes are TRBV2 and TRBJ1-3; D unclear. V lost 2 bases and J lost 0, with 5 bases in between. The CDR3 length is 14 residues. Germline CDR1 is SNHLY and CDR2 is FYNNEI. The CDR3 DNA sequence: TGTGCCAGCAGTGAACAGAGCTCTGGAAACACCATATATTTT. Its protein product is CASSEQSSGNTIYF.

CDR3 nucleotides: TGCGCCAGCAGCCAAGACGCTAGAGGCACAGATACGCAGTATTTT. Residues: CASSQDARGTDTQYF. The chain uses TRBV4-1 and TRBJ2-3; D unresolved. Looked up from germline, CDR1 is MGHRA and CDR2 is YSYEKL. V lost 0 bases to trimming and J lost 1 base, with 8 bases between them. The length of the CDR3 is 15 residues.

The CDR3 DNA is TGTGCCAGCAGTCACCCCCGACGGACCGTCAATTCACCCCTCCACTTT. Protein sequence: CASSHPRRTVNSPLHF. The rearrangement uses TRBV6-2 or TRBV6-3 and TRBJ1-6, with D unresolved. This CDR3 region has 16 residues. Germline V gene lookup returns CDR1 MNHEY and CDR2 SVGEGT. V lost 5 bases, J lost 7 bases, and 18 bases lay in between.

The chain joins TRBV6-1 to TRBJ2-7; D might be TRBD1 (5 bases). This CDR3 has 16 residues. V was clipped by 4 bases and J by 5 bases, with 21 bases between them. Per germline, CDR1 MNHNS and CDR2 SASEGT. The CDR3 DNA reads TGTGCCAGCAGTGCCCGCTGGGGCCGGGCGATGGACGAGCAGTACTTC. The encoded protein is CASSARWGRAMDEQYF.